This TCR beta chain was found in a study of T cells in localized non-small cell lung cancer (dated by TCRdb to about 2020). Background on the whole study: T cell repertoires of 236 early-stage NSCLC patients were analyzed, with tumors being compared against uninvolved tumor-adjacent lungs. NSCLC patients had a mean age of around 61 years, and around 130 were male and some 98 female. The cohort was made up of fewer than 250 treatment-naive NSCLC patients whose localized lung tumors had been resected.

The investigation overall reported the following: Because multi-region sequencing of the tumors was not done, intratumor heterogeneity could not be ruled out. Uninvolved tumor-adjacent lung showed the highest T cell clonality, higher than tumor, which suggests more focused antigenic responses in the adjacent lung. A median of roughly 60 of the top 100 tumor clones were detected in paired uninvolved adjacent lung, and some 29 of these tumor clones were also found among the top 100 clones of the paired uninvolved adjacent lung. Since the design was exploratory, TCR variables were selected using unadjusted p-values with no false-discovery rate correction. Longer overall survival was associated with higher T cell density in blood, whereas shorter survival was associated with higher clonality in adjacent lung.

At diagnosis, peripheral blood, uninvolved tumor-adjacent lung and tumor were collected and stored as a combination of fresh-frozen and FFPE material. For TCR repertoire profiling, blood samples were analyzed as peripheral blood mononuclear cells. Of note for this clone: Its antigen is still unknown. No base quality values were provided; no much bigger clone lies one nucleotide off.

TCR beta CDR3 regions were sequenced from DNA using the immunoSEQ Assay. The paper's processing steps were these. To compute T cell density, TCR beta template counts were normalized to usable DNA, which was estimated by amplifying housekeeping genes. The preseqR package was used to estimate richness by extrapolating to 400,000 templates for PBMC samples and to 120,000 templates for tissue samples. Clonality was defined as one minus Pielou's evenness. Tissue-enriched TCRs were identified by differential abundance testing using productive amino-acid clonotypes, minimum total count 5 and alpha 0.1. The Jaccard Index and the Morisita Overlap Index were used to quantify repertoire overlap between compartments. GLIPH clustered TCR beta CDR3s with public tetramer-defined viral CDR3s; viral motifs required at least three viral sequences plus V-gene enrichment. TCRdb obtained this table from immuneACCESS and retained in-frame rearrangements with V and J assigned. These tables miss some clones; where compared with another copy, unresolved V genes account for less than half of the shortfall, and the remainder is unexplained. The V and J calls and the clone size are those of that table, but D and trimming were determined from the DNA. The sample records 40,000 to 55,000 clones, 80% of which are singletons. The ten largest make up approximately 4.8% of the sample.

The CDR3 runs 16 amino acids, cysteine and phenylalanine included. CDR3 DNA only is kept here, 48 bases in frame from base 1. Trimming takes 3 bases from V and 3 bases from J, and the germline ends sit 14 bases apart. CDR1 is given as MNHEY and CDR2 as SMNVEV, both from the germline V gene (reference sequence). The sample was PBMCs, taken before any cancer treatment. The rearranged chain carries TRBV27 and TRBJ2-2; the D gene identity is not certain. This receptor was identified in a woman aged 35 to 69 with stage II lung adenocarcinoma. The CDR3 protein sequence reads: CASSFQLEAYTGELFF. The nucleotides are TGTGCCAGCAGTTTCCAGTTAGAGGCCTACACCGGGGAGCTGTTTTTT.